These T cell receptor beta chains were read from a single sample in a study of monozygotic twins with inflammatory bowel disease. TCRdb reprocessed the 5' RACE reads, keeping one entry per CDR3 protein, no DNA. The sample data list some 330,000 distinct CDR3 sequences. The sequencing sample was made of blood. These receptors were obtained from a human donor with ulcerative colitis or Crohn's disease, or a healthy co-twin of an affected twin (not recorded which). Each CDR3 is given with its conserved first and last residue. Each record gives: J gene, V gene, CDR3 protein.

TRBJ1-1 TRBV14 CASSQMKGGTEAFF
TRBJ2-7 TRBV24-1 CATSEGTGDGEQYF
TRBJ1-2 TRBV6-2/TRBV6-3 CALRRGPSYTF
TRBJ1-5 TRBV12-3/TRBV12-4 CASSLGAQGWRNQPQHF
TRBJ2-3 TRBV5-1 CASSLSPMGTDTQYF
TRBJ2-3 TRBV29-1 CSVSGQGLDTQYF
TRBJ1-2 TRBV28 CASSTDREGYTF
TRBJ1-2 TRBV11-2 CASSSDGYYGYTF
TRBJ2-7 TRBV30 CAWTREGPYEQYF
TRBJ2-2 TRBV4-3 CASSQLLAGGGELFF
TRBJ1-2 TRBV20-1 CSADSGGAYGYTF
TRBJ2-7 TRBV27 CASSAYPGTMAYEQYF
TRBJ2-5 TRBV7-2 CASSLVVGQGSEYF
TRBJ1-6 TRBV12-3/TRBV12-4 CASSLFGPTASPLHF
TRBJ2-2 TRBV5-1 CASSLGDIANTGELFF
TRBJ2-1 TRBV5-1 CASSPAGAEQFF
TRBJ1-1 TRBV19 CASNGTGRDTEAFF
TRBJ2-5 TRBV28 CASSWLSRQETQYF
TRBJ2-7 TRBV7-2 CASSLGMTPYEQYF
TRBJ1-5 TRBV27 CASRGRLDQPQHF
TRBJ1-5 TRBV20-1 CSASDRGGNQPQHF
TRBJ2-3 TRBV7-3 CASSLTGSTDTQYF
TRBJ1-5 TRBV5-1 CASSLETGANQPQHF
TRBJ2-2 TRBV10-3 CAIGREVFGELFF
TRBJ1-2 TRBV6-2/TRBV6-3 CASSYSAYGYTF
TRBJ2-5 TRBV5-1 CASSLALAPNGETQYF
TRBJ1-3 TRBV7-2 CASSFDRSSGNTIYF
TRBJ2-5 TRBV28 CASSKTSGGAGETQYF
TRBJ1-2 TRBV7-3 CASSPSGTDTYGYTF
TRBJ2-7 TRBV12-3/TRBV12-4 CASNLGGAYEQYF
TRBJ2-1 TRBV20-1 CSAPGTTSPNEQFF
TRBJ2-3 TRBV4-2 CASSQGSLPPQMAQYF
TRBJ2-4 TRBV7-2 CASSLMGGLAKNIQYF
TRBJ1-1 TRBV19 CASIKGGTEAFF
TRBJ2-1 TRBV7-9 CASSSLAGGDNEQFF
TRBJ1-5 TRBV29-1 CSVATGGPNQPQHF
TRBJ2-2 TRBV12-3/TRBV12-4 CASSLRGSTGELFF
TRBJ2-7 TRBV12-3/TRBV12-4 CASSFLDRGDNEQYF
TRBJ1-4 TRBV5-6 CASSATGFATNEKLFF
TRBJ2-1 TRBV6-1 CASSLGWGRAYNEQFF
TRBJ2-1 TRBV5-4 CASSADRTNEQFF
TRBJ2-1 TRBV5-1 CASSLALGVGEQFF
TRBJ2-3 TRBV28 CASSLGQVGKDTQYF
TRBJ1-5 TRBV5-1 CASSLTGQGDQPQHF
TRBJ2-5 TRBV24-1 CATSPRTGGSAAQYF
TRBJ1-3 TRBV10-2 CASNDLQGTSGNTIYF
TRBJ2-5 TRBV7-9 CASSALTGKEETQYF
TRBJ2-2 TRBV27 CASSSRGHSGELFF
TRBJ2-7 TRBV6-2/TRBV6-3 CASRPMSSGTYEQYF
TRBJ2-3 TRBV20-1 CSATYSGSADTQYF
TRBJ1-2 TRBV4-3 CASSQGFYGYTF
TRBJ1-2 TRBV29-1 CSVPSGGVSYGYTF
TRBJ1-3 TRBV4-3 CASSQDPGARRYF
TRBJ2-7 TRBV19 CASSIRDGSYEQYF
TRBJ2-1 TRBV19 CASTPARTSYNEQFF
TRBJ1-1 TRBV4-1 CASSLPRGSTEAFF
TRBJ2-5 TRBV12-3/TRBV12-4 CASRTGGPKTQYF